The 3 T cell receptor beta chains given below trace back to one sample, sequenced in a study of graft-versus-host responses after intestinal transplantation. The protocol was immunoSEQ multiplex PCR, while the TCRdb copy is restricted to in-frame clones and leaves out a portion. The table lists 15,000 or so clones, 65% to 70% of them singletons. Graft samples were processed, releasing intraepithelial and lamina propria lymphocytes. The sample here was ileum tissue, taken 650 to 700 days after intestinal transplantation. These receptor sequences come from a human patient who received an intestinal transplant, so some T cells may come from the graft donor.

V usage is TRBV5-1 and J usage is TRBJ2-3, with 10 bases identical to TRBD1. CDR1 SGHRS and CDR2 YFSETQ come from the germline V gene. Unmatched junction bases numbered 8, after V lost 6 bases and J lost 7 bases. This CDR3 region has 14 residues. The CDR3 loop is CASTRTGGTYTQYF. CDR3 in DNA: TGCGCCAGCACTCGGACAGGGGGAACATATACGCAGTATTTT.

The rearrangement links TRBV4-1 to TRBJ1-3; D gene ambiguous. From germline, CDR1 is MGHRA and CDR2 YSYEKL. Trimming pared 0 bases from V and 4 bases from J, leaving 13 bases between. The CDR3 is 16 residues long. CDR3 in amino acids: CASSQDTNAGGNTIYF. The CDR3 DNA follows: TGCGCCAGCAGCCAAGATACGAACGCGGGAGGAAACACCATATATTTT.

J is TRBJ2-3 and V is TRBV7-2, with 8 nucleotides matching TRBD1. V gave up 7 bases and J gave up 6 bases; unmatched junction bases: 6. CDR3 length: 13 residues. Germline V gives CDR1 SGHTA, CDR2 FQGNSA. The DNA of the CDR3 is TGTGCCAGCACCCCCGACAGGGGCGATACGCAGTATTTT. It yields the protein CASTPDRGDTQYF.